These 6 T cell receptor beta chains were sequenced from one sample in a study of T cell responses to AZD1222 COVID-19 vaccine. Clones were sequenced by immunoSEQ multiplex PCR, and TCRdb holds only the in-frame ones, with some missing. The sample lists tens of thousands of clones, nearly 90% occurring once. The sequences come from peripheral blood, collected 28 days after the second AZD1222 dose. The receptors stem from an adult who received the AZD1222 COVID-19 vaccine.

CDR3 protein: CASSLAGGSEQFF. CDR3 sequence (DNA): TGTGCCAGCAGTTTAGCGGGAGGAAGTGAGCAGTTCTTC. The chain is built from TRBV28 and TRBJ2-1; 8 bases are shared with TRBD2. The germline V gene has CDR1 MDHEN and CDR2 SYDVKM. The V segment lost 2 bases and the J segment 9 bases; nucleotides outside the gene matches: 3. The CDR3 covers 13 residues.

This clone appeared once. The chain uses TRBV9 and TRBJ2-1; D is uncertain. The germline V and J ends were trimmed by 1 base and 0 bases, with 20 bases remaining between them. Germline-derived CDR1 and CDR2 are SGDLS and YYNGEE. The CDR3 extends over 19 amino acids. The CDR3 loop reads CASSVSLGVIVPSYNEQFF. The CDR3 nucleotides read TGTGCCAGCAGCGTATCCCTCGGAGTAATCGTCCCCTCCTACAATGAGCAGTTCTTC.

This chain connects TRBV30 to TRBJ2-3; D might be TRBD2 (5 bases). The germline V gene encodes CDR1 GTSNPN and CDR2 SVGIG (reference sequence). There are 12 residues in the CDR3. Trimming took off 1 base at V and 5 bases at J, with 7 bases between the two ends. CDR3 nucleotide sequence: TGTGCCTGGAGTGGAGGGAGAGATACGCAGTATTTT. As protein: CAWSGGRDTQYF.

V gene TRBV7-3 combines with J gene TRBJ2-7, with TRBD2 matching 7 bases. The CDR3 length is 15 residues. V lost 1 base to trimming and J lost 2 bases; unmatched junction nucleotides: 5. Germline V gene sequence: CDR1 SGHTA, CDR2 FQGTGA. Here the CDR3 DNA reads TGTGCCAGCAGCTTAATCGGCGGGGGAACCTACGAGCAGTACTTC. It is translated as CASSLIGGGTYEQYF.

The chain uses TRBV19 and TRBJ1-2; D is unresolved. V was clipped by 4 bases and J by 0 bases, with 12 bases between them. CDR3 length equals 15 residues. CDR1 is LNHDA and CDR2 is SQIVND in the germline V gene (reference sequence). Here the CDR3 reads CASSTFGSSNYGYTF. CDR3 sequence (DNA): TGTGCCAGTAGTACCTTCGGATCGTCTAACTATGGCTACACCTTC. The full variable domain, rest sourced from reference TRBV19 and TRBJ1-2, is DGGITQSPKYLFRKEGQNVTLSCEQNLNHDAMYWYRQDPGQGLRLIYYSQIVNDFQKGDIAEGYSVSREKKESFPLTVTSAQKNPTAFYLCASSTFGSSNYGYTFGSGTRLTVV.

In its sample, this clone was seen a few times. V usage is TRBV5-8 and J usage is TRBJ1-2; D remains ambiguous. CDR3 length: 14 amino acids. Germline V lookup: CDR1 SGHTS, CDR2 YDEGEE. Trimming stripped 2 bases from V and 3 bases from J, with 11 bases between. The DNA for the CDR3 is TGTGCCAGCAGCTTCTTGGGGTACGACTATGGCTACACCTTC. Amino acid sequence: CASSFLGYDYGYTF.